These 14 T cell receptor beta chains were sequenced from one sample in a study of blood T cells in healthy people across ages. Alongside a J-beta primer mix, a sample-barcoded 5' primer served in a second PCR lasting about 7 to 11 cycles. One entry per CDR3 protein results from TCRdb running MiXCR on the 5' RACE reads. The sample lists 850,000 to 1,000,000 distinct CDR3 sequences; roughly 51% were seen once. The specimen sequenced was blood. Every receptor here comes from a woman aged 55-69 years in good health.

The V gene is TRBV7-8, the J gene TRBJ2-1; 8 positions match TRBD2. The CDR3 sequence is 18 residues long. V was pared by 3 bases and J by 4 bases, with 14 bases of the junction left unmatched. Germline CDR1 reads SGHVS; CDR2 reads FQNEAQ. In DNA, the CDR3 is TGTGCCAGCAGCTTTAGAAATCCACGGGGGGGGCGGTACAATGAGCAGTTCTTC. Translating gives CASSFRNPRGGRYNEQFF.

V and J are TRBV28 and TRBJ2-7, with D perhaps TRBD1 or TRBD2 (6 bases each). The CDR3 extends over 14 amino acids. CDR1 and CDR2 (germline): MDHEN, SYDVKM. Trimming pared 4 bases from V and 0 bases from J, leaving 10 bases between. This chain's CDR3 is CASSSGALSYEQYF. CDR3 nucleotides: TGTGCCAGCAGTTCGGGGGCCCTCTCCTACGAGCAGTACTTC.

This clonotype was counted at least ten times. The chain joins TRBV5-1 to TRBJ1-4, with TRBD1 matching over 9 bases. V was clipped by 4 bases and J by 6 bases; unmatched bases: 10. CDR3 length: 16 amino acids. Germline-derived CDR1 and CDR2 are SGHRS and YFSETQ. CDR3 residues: CASSPGIGTGYEKLFF. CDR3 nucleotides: TGCGCCAGCAGCCCCGGAATCGGGACAGGGTATGAAAAACTGTTTTTT.

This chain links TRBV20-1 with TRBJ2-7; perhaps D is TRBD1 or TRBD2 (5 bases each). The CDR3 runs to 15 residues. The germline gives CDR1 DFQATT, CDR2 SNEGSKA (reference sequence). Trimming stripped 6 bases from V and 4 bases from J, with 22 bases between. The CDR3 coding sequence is TGCAGTGCCCCGAGGGCAGACTTAAGGGGTTACGAGCAGTACTTC. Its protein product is CSAPRADLRGYEQYF.

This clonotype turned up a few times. CDR3 DNA: TGCGCCAGCAGCCAAGATTACGTCAGCACAGATACGCAGTATTTT. Translated: CASSQDYVSTDTQYF. This chain links TRBV4-1 with TRBJ2-3, with D unclear. V lost 0 bases, J lost 0 bases, and 7 bases lay in between. The germline V gene has CDR1 MGHRA and CDR2 YSYEKL. The CDR3 runs 15 residues.

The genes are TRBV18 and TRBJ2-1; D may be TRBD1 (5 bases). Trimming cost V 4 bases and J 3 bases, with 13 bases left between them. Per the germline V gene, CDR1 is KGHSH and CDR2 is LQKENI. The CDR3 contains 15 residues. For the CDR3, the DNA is TGTGCCAGCTCACTGGACAAAGCCCTCTACAATGAGCAGTTCTTC. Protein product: CASSLDKALYNEQFF.

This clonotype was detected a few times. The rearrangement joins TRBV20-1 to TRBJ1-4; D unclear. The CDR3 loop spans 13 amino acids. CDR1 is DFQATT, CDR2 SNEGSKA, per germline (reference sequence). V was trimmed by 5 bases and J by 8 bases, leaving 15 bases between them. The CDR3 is CSAPPEGGEKLFF. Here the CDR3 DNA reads TGCAGTGCTCCCCCCGAAGGAGGGGAAAAACTGTTTTTT.

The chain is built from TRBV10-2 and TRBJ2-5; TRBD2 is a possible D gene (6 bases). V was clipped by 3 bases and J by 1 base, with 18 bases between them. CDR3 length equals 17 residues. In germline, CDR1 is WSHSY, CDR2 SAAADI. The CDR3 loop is CASSDWGTGVGQETQYF. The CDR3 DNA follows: TGCGCCAGCAGTGACTGGGGAACGGGAGTTGGCCAAGAGACCCAGTACTTC.

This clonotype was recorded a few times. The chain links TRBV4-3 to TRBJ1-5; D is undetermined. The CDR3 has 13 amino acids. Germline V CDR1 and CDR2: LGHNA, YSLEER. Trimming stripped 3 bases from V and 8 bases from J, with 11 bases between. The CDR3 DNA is TGCGCCAGCAGCCACGACCCCGGGAAGCCCCAGCATTTT. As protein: CASSHDPGKPQHF.

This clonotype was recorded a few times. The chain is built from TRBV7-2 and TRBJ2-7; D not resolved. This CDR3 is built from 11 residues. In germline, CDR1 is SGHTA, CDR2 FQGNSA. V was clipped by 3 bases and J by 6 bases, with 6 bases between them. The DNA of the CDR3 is TGTGCCAGCAGCTTGCAGGTCGAGCAGTACTTC. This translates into CASSLQVEQYF.

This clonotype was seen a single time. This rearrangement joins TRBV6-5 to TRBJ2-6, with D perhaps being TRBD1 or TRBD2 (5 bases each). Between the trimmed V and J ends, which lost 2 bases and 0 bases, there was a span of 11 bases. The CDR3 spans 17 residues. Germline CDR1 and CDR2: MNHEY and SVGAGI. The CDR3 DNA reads TGTGCCAGCAGTTACGGGGACCCCCACTCTGGGGCCAACGTCCTGACTTTC. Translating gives CASSYGDPHSGANVLTF.

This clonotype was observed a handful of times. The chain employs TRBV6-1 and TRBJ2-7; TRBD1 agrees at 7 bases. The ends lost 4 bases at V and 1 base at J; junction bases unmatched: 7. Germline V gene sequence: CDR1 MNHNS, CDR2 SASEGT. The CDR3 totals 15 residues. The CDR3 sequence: CASSAYRDSSYEQYF. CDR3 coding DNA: TGTGCCAGCAGTGCCTACCGGGACAGTTCCTACGAGCAGTACTTC.

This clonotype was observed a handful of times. The CDR3 protein is CASSVLIEQYF. The CDR3 DNA reads as TGTGCCAGCAGCGTCCTTATCGAGCAGTACTTC. The chain couples TRBV2 to TRBJ2-7, with D unresolved. The germline gives CDR1 SNHLY, CDR2 FYNNEI. The CDR3 runs 11 residues. Trimming stripped 6 bases from V and 6 bases from J, with 9 bases between.

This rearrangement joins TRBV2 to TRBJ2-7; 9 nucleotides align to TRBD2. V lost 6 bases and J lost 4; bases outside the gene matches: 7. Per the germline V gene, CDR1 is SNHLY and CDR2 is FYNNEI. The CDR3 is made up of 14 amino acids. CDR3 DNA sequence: TGTGCCAGCAGAGATAGCGGGAGAGGGTACGAGCAGTACTTC. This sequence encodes CASRDSGRGYEQYF.